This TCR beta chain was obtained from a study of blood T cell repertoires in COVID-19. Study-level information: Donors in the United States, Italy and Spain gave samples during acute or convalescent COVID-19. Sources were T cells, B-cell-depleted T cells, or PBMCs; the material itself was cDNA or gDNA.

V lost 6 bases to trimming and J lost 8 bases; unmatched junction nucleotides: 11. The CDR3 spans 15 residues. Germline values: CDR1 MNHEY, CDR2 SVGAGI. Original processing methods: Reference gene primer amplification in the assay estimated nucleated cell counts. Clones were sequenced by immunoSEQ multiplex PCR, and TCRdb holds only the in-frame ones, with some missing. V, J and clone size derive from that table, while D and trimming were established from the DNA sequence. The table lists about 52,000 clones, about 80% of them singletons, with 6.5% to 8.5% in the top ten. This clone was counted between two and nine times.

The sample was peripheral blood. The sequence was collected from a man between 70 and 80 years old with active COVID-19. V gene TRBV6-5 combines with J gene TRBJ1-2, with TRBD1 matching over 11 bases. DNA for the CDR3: TGTGCCAGCAGGCCCCCCCCGGGACAGGGGGGAGGCTACACCTTC. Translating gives CASRPPPGQGGGYTF.